The 22 T cell receptor beta chains reported below all come from one sample, sequenced in a study of cytomegalovirus exposure and HLA in healthy donors. Assay used: immunoSEQ multiplex PCR; TCRdb lists only in-frame clones, some missing. This table has 280,000 or so clones, around 89% appearing once. Sequenced input: PBMCs. Receptors originate from a woman aged 18-29 years in good health and CMV-seronegative.

The DNA for the CDR3 is TGTGCCAGCAGTCAAAGCCGGAGTGGCGGCTACACCTTC. Amino acids: CASSQSRSGGYTF. The chain links TRBV28 to TRBJ1-2; D remains unclear. V was shortened by 5 bases and J by 8 bases, with 15 bases between the two germline ends. This CDR3 has 13 amino acids. Germline V gene lookup returns CDR1 MDHEN and CDR2 SYDVKM.

The V and J genes are TRBV5-1 and TRBJ2-1; tentative D call: TRBD2 (6 bases). Germline V lookup: CDR1 SGHRS, CDR2 YFSETQ. CDR3 length: 19 residues. The V end lost 2 bases, the J end lost 1 base, and 22 bases lay between the germline ends. The CDR3 is CASSFIARSGWKSYNEQFF. The CDR3 nucleotides are TGCGCCAGCAGCTTCATTGCTAGGAGCGGGTGGAAATCCTACAATGAGCAGTTCTTC.

V gene TRBV4-3 combines with J gene TRBJ2-5; a possible D gene is TRBD1 (6 bases). The V end was cut by 6 bases, the J end by 13 bases, with 24 bases between. The CDR3 covers 14 residues. Germline CDR1 is LGHNA and CDR2 is YSLEER. CDR3 region: CASRLPRDTTGPYF. The CDR3 DNA is TGCGCCAGCAGACTACCACGGGACACCACGGGACCGTACTTC.

This clone appeared a single time. The genes are TRBV18 and TRBJ2-2; 9 nucleotides line up with TRBD2. Looked up from germline, CDR1 is KGHSH and CDR2 is LQKENI. Losses at the gene ends were 8 bases for V and 0 bases for J; bases not matched to a gene: 4. The CDR3 has 15 amino acids. The CDR3 is CASPLAGANTGELFF. Written as DNA, the CDR3 is TGTGCCAGCCCGTTAGCGGGAGCGAACACCGGGGAGCTGTTTTTT. Together with reference TRBV18 and TRBJ2-2, the CDR3 gives the full variable domain: NAGVMQNPRHLVRRRGQEARLRCSPMKGHSHVYWYRQLPEEGLKFMVYLQKENIIDESGMPKERFSAEFPKEGPSILRIQQVVRGDSAAYFCASPLAGANTGELFFGEGSRLTVL.

V is TRBV9 and J is TRBJ2-1, with D tentatively TRBD2 (6 bases). This CDR3 region has 18 residues. V shed 0 bases and J shed 5 bases, with 21 bases lying between them. Germline V gene sequence: CDR1 SGDLS, CDR2 YYNGEE. This CDR3 reads CASSVAPRRDPPHNEQFF. The DNA of the CDR3 is TGTGCCAGCAGCGTAGCCCCCCGGAGGGACCCGCCCCACAATGAGCAGTTCTTC.

This clone showed up just a few times. The rearrangement links TRBV6-5 to TRBJ2-1; D not resolved. Trimming pared 8 bases from V and 9 bases from J, leaving 14 bases between. This CDR3 is 12 amino acids long. Germline lookup yields CDR1 MNHEY and CDR2 SVGAGI. The CDR3 loop reads CASSSGLAEQFF. The CDR3 DNA reads as TGTGCCAGCTCCTCGGGTCTCGCTGAGCAGTTCTTC.

The chain uses TRBV7-8 and TRBJ2-7, with 7 bases matching TRBD2. Germline CDR1 is SGHVS and CDR2 is FQNEAQ. After removal of 5 bases from V and 4 bases from J, the junction contained 11 bases not matched to a gene. This CDR3 is 15 amino acids long. This CDR3 reads CASSTQVGGPYEQYF. The CDR3 bases are TGTGCCAGCAGCACACAGGTGGGAGGGCCTTACGAGCAGTACTTC.

A single count supports this clone. V is TRBV28 and J is TRBJ1-2; D is undetermined. The CDR3 loop spans 14 amino acids. Trimming took off 3 bases at V and 8 bases at J, with 16 bases between the two ends. Germline values: CDR1 MDHEN, CDR2 SYDVKM. The CDR3 here is CASSFDSKLQGYTF. In nucleotides, the CDR3 is TGTGCCAGCAGTTTCGACTCGAAGCTACAAGGCTACACCTTC.

CDR3 bases: TGCGCCAGCAGCCCGAACACCGATGAAGCCTACAATGAGCAGTTCTTC. It specifies CASSPNTDEAYNEQFF. The rearrangement uses TRBV4-1 and TRBJ2-1; the D is unclear. CDR3 size: 16 residues. The V and J ends lost 4 bases and 2 bases respectively, with 15 bases between them. Per the germline V gene, CDR1 is MGHRA and CDR2 is YSYEKL.

V gene TRBV11-1 combines with J gene TRBJ2-2; D is unclear. Germline CDR1 and CDR2: SGHAT and FQDESV (reference sequence). V was pared by 0 bases and J by 2 bases, with 10 bases between. The CDR3 has 16 amino acids. CDR3 DNA: TGTGCCAGCAGCTTAGCGCAGTTGATAAACACCGGGGAGCTGTTTTTT. Protein: CASSLAQLINTGELFF.

The J gene is TRBJ1-2, the V gene TRBV5-1, with a weak D call TRBD1 (5 bases). Trimming cost V 5 bases and J 5 bases, with 13 bases left between them. This CDR3 is built from 13 residues. Germline CDR1 and CDR2: SGHRS and YFSETQ. The CDR3 protein is CASSPRQSYGYTF. CDR3 DNA: TGCGCCAGCAGTCCTCGACAGAGTTATGGCTACACCTTC.

This chain joins TRBV5-1 and TRBJ1-4; 9 bases are shared with TRBD1. CDR3 length: 14 residues. V shed 8 bases, J shed 7 bases, and the junction held 9 bases outside the gene matches. Looked up from germline, CDR1 is SGHRS and CDR2 is YFSETQ. In DNA, the CDR3 is TGCGCCAGTGGATCGGGACAGGGACGTGAAAAACTGTTTTTT. Residues: CASGSGQGREKLFF.

The chain uses TRBV25-1 and TRBJ1-2; a possible D gene is TRBD1 (5 bases). In germline, CDR1 is MGHDK, CDR2 SYGVNS. V was trimmed by 6 bases and J by 8 bases, leaving 19 bases between them. This CDR3 comprises 14 residues. The CDR3 spells CASSPLDIQSGYTF. CDR3 nucleotide sequence: TGTGCCAGCAGCCCTTTGGACATCCAGTCAGGCTACACCTTC.

This clone has more than one count but fewer than ten. The chain has TRBV6-6 and TRBJ2-7; D gene ambiguous. Germline V gives CDR1 MNHNY, CDR2 SVGAGI (reference sequence). With 0 bases removed from V and 0 bases from J, the gap between germline ends came to 9 bases. The CDR3 has 15 amino acids. DNA for the CDR3: TGTGCCAGCAGTTACTCGCCCGATAGCTCCTACGAGCAGTACTTC. It is translated as CASSYSPDSSYEQYF.

The chain joins TRBV18 to TRBJ1-5, with 9 bases identical to TRBD1. J lost 8 bases, V lost 6 bases, and 8 bases had no gene match. There are 14 residues in the CDR3. Germline V gives CDR1 KGHSH, CDR2 LQKENI. CDR3 DNA sequence: TGTGCCAGCTCCGTAACAGGGGGCCGTGAGCCCCAGCATTTT. Its protein product is CASSVTGGREPQHF.

This clone is a singleton in its sample. The gene calls are TRBV6-5 and TRBJ2-5; perhaps TRBD1 as D (5 bases). V was clipped by 5 bases and J by 2 bases, with 9 bases between them. The CDR3 contains 13 residues. CDR1 is MNHEY, CDR2 SVGAGI, per germline. The CDR3 DNA sequence: TGTGCCAGCAGTACCCACAGGCAAGAGACCCAGTACTTC. This translates into CASSTHRQETQYF.

V gene TRBV6-5 combines with J gene TRBJ2-1; no reliable D call. Germline V gene sequence: CDR1 MNHEY, CDR2 SVGAGI. Trimming removed 3 bases from V and 8 bases from J, with 11 bases in between. This CDR3 has 13 amino acids. The CDR3 reads CASSYLEVDEQFF. The CDR3 DNA reads TGTGCCAGCAGTTATCTAGAAGTCGATGAGCAGTTCTTC.

The J gene is TRBJ2-2, the V gene TRBV29-1, with 10 bases that match TRBD1. The CDR3 has 13 amino acids. Germline CDR1 and CDR2: SQVTM and ANQGSEA. Losses at the gene ends were 5 bases for V and 4 bases for J; bases not matched to a gene: 1. The CDR3 coding sequence is TGCAGCGTTCGGACAGGGGGCACCGGGGAGCTGTTTTTT. Its translation: CSVRTGGTGELFF.

The J gene is TRBJ2-3, the V gene TRBV27; 7 bases are shared with TRBD1. This CDR3 has 15 amino acids. CDR1 and CDR2 (germline): MNHEY, SMNVEV (reference sequence). The ends lost 8 bases at V and 5 bases at J; junction bases unmatched: 13. DNA of the CDR3: TGTGCCAGCTGGACGGCAGGGGGTGTGAAAGATACGCAGTATTTT. Its translation is CASWTAGGVKDTQYF.

The V and J genes are TRBV28 and TRBJ1-6; 9 bases line up with TRBD1. This CDR3 spans 14 amino acids. The V and J ends lost 8 bases and 7 bases, in that order; junction bases with no gene match: 6. The germline V gene has CDR1 MDHEN and CDR2 SYDVKM. CDR3 residues: CASEAGTGNSPLHF. The CDR3, as DNA: TGTGCCAGCGAGGCCGGGACAGGGAATTCACCCCTCCACTTT.

The CDR3 reads CASEGPRDTIYF. The CDR3 bases are TGTGCCAGCGAAGGCCCCCGGGACACCATATATTTT. The chain carries TRBV6-5 and TRBJ1-3; D not certain. Germline CDR1 and CDR2: MNHEY and SVGAGI. This CDR3 contains 12 residues. Trimming cost V 8 bases and J 8 bases, with 13 bases left between them.

The chain joins TRBV5-1 to TRBJ2-1; D is uncertain. Trimming stripped 0 bases from V and 0 bases from J, with 4 bases between. Germline CDR1 and CDR2: SGHRS and YFSETQ. This CDR3 has 14 amino acids. The CDR3 is CASSLGSSYNEQFF. CDR3 in DNA: TGCGCCAGCAGCTTGGGGAGCTCCTACAATGAGCAGTTCTTC.